These 10 T cell receptor beta chains share one sample of origin, sequenced in a study of identical twins. TCRdb re-called the 5' RACE reads with MiXCR, one entry per CDR3 protein. The sample lists roughly 250,000 distinct CDR3 sequences; about an eighth were seen once. The sample comprised memory (CD45RO+) T cells sorted from blood. The receptors derive from a woman between 18 and 29 years old in good health.

The chain uses TRBV9 and TRBJ2-5; D perhaps matches TRBD2 (6 bases). CDR3 length: 14 amino acids. CDR1 and CDR2 (germline): SGDLS, YYNGEE. Deletions cut 0 bases from V and 0 bases from J, with 6 bases between. CDR3 region: CASSVGGDQETQYF. The CDR3 DNA follows: TGTGCCAGCAGCGTAGGGGGGGACCAAGAGACCCAGTACTTC.

This clonotype was counted a few times. The genes are TRBV5-1 and TRBJ2-7; 10 nucleotides match TRBD2. Per the germline V gene, CDR1 is SGHRS and CDR2 is YFSETQ. V dropped 0 bases and J dropped 3; count of bases not matched to a gene: 6. The CDR3 spans 16 residues. CDR3 loop: CASSLAPSGGLYEQYF. The DNA of the CDR3 is TGCGCCAGCAGCTTGGCCCCTAGCGGGGGCCTCTACGAGCAGTACTTC.

This clonotype has a handful of counts. This chain joins TRBV20-1 and TRBJ1-3; D unclear. This CDR3 is 16 amino acids long. CDR1 and CDR2 from the germline V gene are DFQATT and SNEGSKA (reference sequence). The V end was cut by 1 base, the J end by 0 bases, with 13 bases between. In nucleotides, the CDR3 is TGCAGTGCTAGAGCCCCAGGTATCGGCTCTGGAAACACCATATATTTT. Its protein is CSARAPGIGSGNTIYF.

The table lists this clonotype with many counts. J is TRBJ2-7 and V is TRBV20-1, with a weak D call TRBD2 (6 bases). The germline CDR1 and CDR2 sequences are DFQATT and SNEGSKA (reference sequence). This CDR3 has 16 amino acids. V lost 0 bases, J lost 5 bases, and 20 bases lay in between. In nucleotides, the CDR3 is TGCAGTGCTAGAGATGGTGGTTCGGGGGAACACAACGAGCAGTACTTC. Translated: CSARDGGSGEHNEQYF.

This clonotype was seen ten or more times. The rearrangement joins TRBV5-1 to TRBJ2-5, with TRBD1 matching over 7 bases. Germline CDR1 is SGHRS and CDR2 is YFSETQ. V lost 8 bases and J lost 3; bases outside the gene matches: 7. The CDR3 loop spans 13 amino acids. Written as DNA, the CDR3 is TGCGCCAGTCAGACAGGGCCTAAAGAGACCCAGTACTTC. Protein product: CASQTGPKETQYF.

This clonotype was detected only a few times. CDR3 bases: TGTGCCAGCAGCCTGGGCAGGATACTGTTTTTT. Protein: CASSLGRILFF. The genes are TRBV12-3 or TRBV12-4 and TRBJ1-4; no definite D call. The CDR3 runs to 11 residues. Trimming took 6 bases from V and 13 from J, leaving 12 bases between them.

The chain recombines TRBV7-9 with TRBJ2-7; TRBD1 might be the D (6 bases). CDR1 and CDR2 (germline): SEHNR, FQNEAQ (reference sequence). This CDR3 is 15 amino acids long. V gave up 1 base and J gave up 4 bases, with 14 bases separating them. The chain's CDR3 is CASSLGSGGVYEQYF. The CDR3 nucleotides are TGTGCCAGCAGCTTAGGTAGTGGGGGCGTGTACGAGCAGTACTTC.

This clonotype showed up many times. V gene TRBV12-5 combines with J gene TRBJ1-1; D is perhaps TRBD1 (6 bases). Trimming shortened V by 7 bases and J by 7 bases, and 16 bases separated the two germline ends. The CDR3 has 13 amino acids. Germline CDR1 LGHNT, CDR2 FRNRAP. CDR3: CASDNPGAVEAFF. The CDR3 coding sequence is TGTGCTAGTGACAACCCAGGGGCTGTTGAAGCTTTCTTT.

The rearrangement uses TRBV6-1 and TRBJ2-3; a weak D match, TRBD2 (5 bases). Trimming removed 7 bases at V and 6 bases at J, with 14 bases between. Germline assignment: CDR1 MNHNS and CDR2 SASEGT. The CDR3 length is 13 residues. For the CDR3, the DNA is TGTGCCAGCAAACTAGTCCCACCGGATACGCAGTATTTT. Protein product: CASKLVPPDTQYF.

This clonotype came up a few times. This rearrangement joins TRBV5-4 to TRBJ2-3; 12 nucleotides line up with TRBD1. CDR3 length: 14 residues. Germline lookup yields CDR1 SGHNT and CDR2 YYREEE (reference sequence). Trimming cost V 8 bases and J 3 bases; bases outside gene matches: 4. CDR3 sequence (DNA): TGTGCCAGTTGGGACAGGGGGCTGACAGATACGCAGTATTTT. Translation gives CASWDRGLTDTQYF.